Sequencing of this TCR beta chain was carried out in a study of T cell changes during pregnancy in multiple sclerosis. This clone was detected only once. Sequencing used immunoSEQ multiplex PCR; TCRdb keeps in-frame clones, though not all of them. The sample records some 76,000 clones, about 90% being singletons. There are 15 residues in the CDR3. CDR1 LNHDA and CDR2 SQIVND come from the germline V gene (reference sequence). The junction had 12 bases not matched to a gene; V was cut back by 7 bases and J by 7 bases. The rearrangement links TRBV19 to TRBJ1-5; 8 nucleotides match TRBD1. This sequence originates from a female donor with multiple sclerosis, enrolled in a pregnancy study. Sequenced here: CD4+ T cells from peripheral blood mononuclear cells, sampled after pregnancy. Here the CDR3 DNA reads TGTGCCAGTACTCCTGGAGACAGGGGCTGGCAGCCCCAGCATTTT. This gives the protein CASTPGDRGWQPQHF.